This T cell receptor (beta chain) was recovered during a study of identical twins. Whole-study results and caveats: For cord blood, abundant beta clonotypes had fewer insertions, unlike memory repertoires, which showed none.

Template switching introduced a universal primer site, and the cDNA bore unique molecular identifiers. Each CDR3 protein gets one entry after TCRdb re-called the 5' RACE reads with MiXCR. The data show approximately 500,000 distinct CDR3 sequences, with more than 20% seen just once and 2.9% held by the top ten. This clonotype came up once. Its antigen is unknown. These same data were also listed under a study on T cells expressing NK-cell markers. This second study notes: Eight donors were sequenced, seven testing HCMV-seropositive and one testing seronegative. For about six donors, the dominant NKG2C+ clonotypes made up roughly 1.0-7.5% of their CD8+ T cells.

Sequencing was carried out using CD4+ T cells sorted from blood. This clonotype was sampled from a woman aged 18-29 years in good health.

CDR3: CASSPALSTDTQYF. CDR3 DNA: TGTGCCAGCAGTCCGGCCCTTAGCACAGATACGCAGTATTTT. The genes are TRBV11-2 and TRBJ2-3; D not resolved. The V and J ends lost 6 bases and 0 bases respectively, with 10 bases between them. The length of the CDR3 is 14 residues. From germline, CDR1 is SGHAT and CDR2 FQNNGV. Supplemented by reference TRBV11-2 and TRBJ2-3, the full variable domain reads EAGVAQSPRYKIIEKRQSVAFWCNPISGHATLYWYQQILGQGPKLLIQFQNNGVVDDSQLPKDRFSAERLKGVDSTLKIQPAKLEDSAVYLCASSPALSTDTQYFGPGTRLTVL.